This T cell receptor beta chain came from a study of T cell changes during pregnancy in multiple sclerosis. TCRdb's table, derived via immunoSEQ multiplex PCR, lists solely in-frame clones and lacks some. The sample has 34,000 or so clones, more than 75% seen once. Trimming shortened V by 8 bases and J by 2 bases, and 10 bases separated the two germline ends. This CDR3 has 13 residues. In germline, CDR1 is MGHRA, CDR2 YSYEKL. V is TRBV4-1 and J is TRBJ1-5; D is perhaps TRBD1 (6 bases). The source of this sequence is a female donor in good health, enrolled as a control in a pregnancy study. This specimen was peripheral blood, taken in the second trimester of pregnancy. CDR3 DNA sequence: TGCGCCAGCTCCACAGGGCGCAATCAGCCCCAGCATTTT. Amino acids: CASSTGRNQPQHF.